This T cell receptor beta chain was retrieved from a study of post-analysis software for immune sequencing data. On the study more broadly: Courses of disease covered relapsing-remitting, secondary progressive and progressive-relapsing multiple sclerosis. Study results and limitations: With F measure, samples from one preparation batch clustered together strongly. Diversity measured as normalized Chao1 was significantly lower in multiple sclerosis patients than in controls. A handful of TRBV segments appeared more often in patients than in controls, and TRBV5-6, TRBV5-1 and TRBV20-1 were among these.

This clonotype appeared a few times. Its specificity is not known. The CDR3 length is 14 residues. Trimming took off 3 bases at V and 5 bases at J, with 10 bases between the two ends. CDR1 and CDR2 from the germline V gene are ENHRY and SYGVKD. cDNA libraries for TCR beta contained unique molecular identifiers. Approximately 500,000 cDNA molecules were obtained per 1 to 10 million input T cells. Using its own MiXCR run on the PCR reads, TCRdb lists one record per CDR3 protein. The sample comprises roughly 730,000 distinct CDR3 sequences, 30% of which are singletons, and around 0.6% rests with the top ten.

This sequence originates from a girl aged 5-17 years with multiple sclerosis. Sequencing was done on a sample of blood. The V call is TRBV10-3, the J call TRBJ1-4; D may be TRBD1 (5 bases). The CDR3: CAISDGQGNEKLFF. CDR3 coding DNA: TGTGCCATCAGTGATGGCCAGGGCAATGAAAAACTGTTTTTT.